This T cell receptor (beta chain) was identified during a study of beta chain features in type 1 diabetes. Study information: Healthy donors and patients showed comparable age, gender and cell yields.

Study conclusions and caveats: TCRB rearrangement may or may not be influenced by HLA type; here this remained unresolved. Moderate yet significant TCRB CDR3 shortening was seen in Type 1 diabetes patients in all four CD4+ subsets. Insertion counts at VDJ junctions were lower in type 1 diabetes patients, who also showed more deletions there. A greater similarity of naive, central memory and Treg TCRB repertoires was seen among patients than among healthy donors.

This CDR3 region has 14 residues. With V trimmed by 2 bases and J by 5 bases, 5 bases remained unmatched. CDR1 is SGDLS, CDR2 YYNGEE, per germline. Points on this clone: Its specificity is unknown.

TCRB transcripts that were expressed got sequenced, as all of the isolated RNA had been reverse transcribed. Sequenced by immunoSEQ multiplex PCR; TCRdb stores in-frame clones only, minus some. The sample carries 300,000 to 400,000 clones, around 9% recorded once. V gene TRBV9 combines with J gene TRBJ2-3; the match to TRBD2 covers 7 bases. This clonotype was obtained from a man aged 30 to 45 with type 1 diabetes. The material sequenced was central memory CD4+ T cells from blood. CDR3 protein: CASSVTSGVDTQYF. CDR3 nucleotides: TGTGCCAGCAGCGTCACCAGCGGGGTAGATACGCAGTATTTT.